This T cell receptor beta chain comes out of a study of T cells in Graves' hyperthyroidism and ophthalmopathy. Points from the study as a whole: The model predicted ophthalmopathy a median about 6.6 months before onset.

PBMCs came from 7.5 to 10 ml fresh peripheral blood. Trimming at V came to 4 bases and at J to 3 bases, leaving 4 bases not matched to a gene. The CDR3 spans 14 residues. Germline V gene sequence: CDR1 MGHRA, CDR2 YSYEKL. What was amplified from RNA transcripts were TCR beta CDR3 regions. TCR CDR3 underwent first-round RT-PCR with the HTBI primer set. TCRdb reprocessed the multiplex PCR reads via MiXCR and lists one record per CDR3 protein. The sample contains 500,000 to 550,000 distinct CDR3 sequences, 20% to 25% of which appear only once. For this clonotype: The antigen is not known.

This chain joins TRBV4-1 and TRBJ2-5; 8 nucleotides agree with TRBD1. The sequenced sample consisted of blood. The sequence was collected from a man younger than 30 with Graves' hyperthyroidism. The CDR3 nucleotides read TGCGCCAGCAGCCTAACAGGGGGTGAAGAGACCCAGTACTTC. Translation: CASSLTGGEETQYF.